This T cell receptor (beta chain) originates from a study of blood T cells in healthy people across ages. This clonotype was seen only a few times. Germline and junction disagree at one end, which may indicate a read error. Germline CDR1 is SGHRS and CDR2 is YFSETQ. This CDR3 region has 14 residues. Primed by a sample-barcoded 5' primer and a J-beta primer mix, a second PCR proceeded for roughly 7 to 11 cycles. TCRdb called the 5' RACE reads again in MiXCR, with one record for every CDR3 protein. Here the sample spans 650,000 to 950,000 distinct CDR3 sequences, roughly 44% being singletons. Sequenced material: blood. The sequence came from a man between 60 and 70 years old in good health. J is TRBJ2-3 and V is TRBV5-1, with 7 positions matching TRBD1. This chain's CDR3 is CASGPGQGTDTQYF. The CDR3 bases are TGTGCTAGTGGTCCCGGACAGGGCACAGATACGCAGTATTTT.